This TCR beta chain derives from a study of T cell responses to AZD1222 COVID-19 vaccine. General observations from the study: Seropositivity was recorded at baseline in only six AZD1222 recipients. Spike-specific TCR breadth and depth were elevated following two AZD1222 doses. Females made up more of the donors, who were largely white British, and clonal diversity may have come out too low.

Here immunoSEQ multiplex PCR was the method, and the copy in TCRdb shows in-frame clones only, minus some. The table has 180,000 or so clones, roughly 94% seen once. About this clone: Its antigen is as yet unknown.

Germline-derived CDR1 and CDR2 are SGHRS and YFSETQ. There are 15 residues in the CDR3. Deletions cut 3 bases from V and 3 bases from J, with 13 bases between. The sequenced sample was peripheral blood, obtained 28 days after the second AZD1222 dose. The TCR was taken from an adult who received the AZD1222 COVID-19 vaccine. The rearrangement links TRBV5-1 to TRBJ2-1, with D maybe TRBD2 (5 bases). This CDR3 is CASSSGEGYYNEQFF. For the CDR3, the DNA is TGCGCCAGCAGCTCCGGGGAAGGTTACTACAATGAGCAGTTCTTC. The variable domain in full, completed from reference TRBV5-1 and TRBJ2-1, reads KAGVTQTPRYLIKTRGQQVTLSCSPISGHRSVSWYQQTPGQGLQFLFEYFSETQRNKGNFPGRFSGRQFSNSRSEMNVSTLELGDSALYLCASSSGEGYYNEQFFGPGTRLTVL.